This record covers a single T cell receptor beta chain. Its antigen remains unidentified. This entry belongs to a study of cytomegalovirus exposure and HLA in healthy donors. Study-wide results and caveats: It was about 180 TCR beta chains that were listed as cytomegalovirus-associated.

Method: immunoSEQ multiplex PCR; TCRdb's copy keeps in-frame clones and lacks some. Counted here are over 150,000 clones, less than 90% occurring once; the ten biggest clones make up 2% to 2.5%. With 0 bases removed from V and 0 bases from J, the gap between germline ends came to 9 bases. The germline V gene encodes CDR1 KGHSH and CDR2 LQKENI. The CDR3 runs to 17 residues. The rearrangement uses TRBV18 and TRBJ1-6, with D tentatively TRBD1 (6 bases). The specimen was PBMCs. This TCR came from a woman aged 18-30 years in good health and CMV-seronegative. The CDR3 spells CASSPPKQGSYNSPLHF. The CDR3 coding sequence is TGTGCCAGCTCACCACCAAAACAGGGCTCCTATAATTCACCCCTCCACTTT.